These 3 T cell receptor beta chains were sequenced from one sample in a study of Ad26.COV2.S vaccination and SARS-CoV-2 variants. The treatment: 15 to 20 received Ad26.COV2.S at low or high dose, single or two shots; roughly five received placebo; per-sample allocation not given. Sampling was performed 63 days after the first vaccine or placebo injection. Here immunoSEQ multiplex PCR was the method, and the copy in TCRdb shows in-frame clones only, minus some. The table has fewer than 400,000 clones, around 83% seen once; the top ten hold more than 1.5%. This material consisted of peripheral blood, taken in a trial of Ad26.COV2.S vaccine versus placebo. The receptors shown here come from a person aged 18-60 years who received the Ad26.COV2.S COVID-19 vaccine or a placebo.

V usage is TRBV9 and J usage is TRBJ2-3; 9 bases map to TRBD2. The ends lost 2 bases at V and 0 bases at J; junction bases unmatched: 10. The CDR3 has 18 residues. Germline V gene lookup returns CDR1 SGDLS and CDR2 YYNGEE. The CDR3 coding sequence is TGTGCCAGCAGCGTGGGTAGCGGGGGTTTCCCTAGCACAGATACGCAGTATTTT. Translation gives CASSVGSGGFPSTDTQYF.

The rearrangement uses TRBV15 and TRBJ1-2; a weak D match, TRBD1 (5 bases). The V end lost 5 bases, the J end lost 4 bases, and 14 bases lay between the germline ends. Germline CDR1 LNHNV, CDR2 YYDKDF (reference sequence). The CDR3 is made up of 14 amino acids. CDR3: CATSGQGGVYGYTF. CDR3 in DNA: TGTGCCACCAGCGGCCAGGGAGGTGTCTATGGCTACACCTTC.

Written as DNA, the CDR3 is TGTGCCAGTAGTATAGAGGGGATTGCCAATCAGCCCCAGCATTTT. Its protein is CASSIEGIANQPQHF. The genes are TRBV19 and TRBJ1-5; no clear D gene. Germline V gives CDR1 LNHDA, CDR2 SQIVND (reference sequence). The CDR3 runs 15 residues. The germline V and J ends were trimmed by 0 bases and 3 bases, with 9 bases remaining between them.